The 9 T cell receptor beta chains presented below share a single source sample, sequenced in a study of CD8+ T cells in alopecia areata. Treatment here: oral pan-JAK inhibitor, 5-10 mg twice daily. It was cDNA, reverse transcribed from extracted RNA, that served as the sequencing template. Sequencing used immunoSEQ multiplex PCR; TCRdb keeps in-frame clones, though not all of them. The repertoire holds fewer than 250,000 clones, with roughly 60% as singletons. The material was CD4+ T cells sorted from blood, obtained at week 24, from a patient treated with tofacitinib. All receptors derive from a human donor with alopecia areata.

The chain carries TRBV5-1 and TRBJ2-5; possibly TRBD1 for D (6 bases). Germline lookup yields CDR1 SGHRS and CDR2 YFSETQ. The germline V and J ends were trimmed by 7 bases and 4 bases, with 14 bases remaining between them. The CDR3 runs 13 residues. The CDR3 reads CASGGGRRETQYF. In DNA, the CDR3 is TGCGCCAGCGGGGGCGGACGACGAGAGACCCAGTACTTC. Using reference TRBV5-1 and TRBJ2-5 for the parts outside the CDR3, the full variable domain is KAGVTQTPRYLIKTRGQQVTLSCSPISGHRSVSWYQQTPGQGLQFLFEYFSETQRNKGNFPGRFSGRQFSNSRSEMNVSTLELGDSALYLCASGGGRRETQYFGPGTRLLVL.

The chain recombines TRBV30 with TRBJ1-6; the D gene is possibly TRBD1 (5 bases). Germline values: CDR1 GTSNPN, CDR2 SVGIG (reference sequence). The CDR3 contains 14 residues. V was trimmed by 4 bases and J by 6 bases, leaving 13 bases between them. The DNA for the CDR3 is TGTGCCTGGACACGACAGACAAGTAATTCACCCCTCCACTTT. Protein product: CAWTRQTSNSPLHF.

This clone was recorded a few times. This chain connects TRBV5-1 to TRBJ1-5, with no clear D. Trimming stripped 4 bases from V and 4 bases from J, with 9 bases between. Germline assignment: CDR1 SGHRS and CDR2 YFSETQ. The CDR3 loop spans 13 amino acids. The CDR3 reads CASSLEQNQPQHF. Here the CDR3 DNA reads TGCGCCAGCAGCCTCGAACAGAATCAGCCCCAGCATTTT. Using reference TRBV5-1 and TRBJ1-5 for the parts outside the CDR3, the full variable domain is KAGVTQTPRYLIKTRGQQVTLSCSPISGHRSVSWYQQTPGQGLQFLFEYFSETQRNKGNFPGRFSGRQFSNSRSEMNVSTLELGDSALYLCASSLEQNQPQHFGDGTRLSIL.

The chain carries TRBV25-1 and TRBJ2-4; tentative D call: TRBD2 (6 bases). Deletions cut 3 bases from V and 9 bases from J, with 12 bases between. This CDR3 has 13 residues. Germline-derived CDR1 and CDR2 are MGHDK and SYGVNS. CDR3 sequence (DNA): TGTGCCAGCAGTGATTTTCAGGGAGGCATTCAGTACTTC. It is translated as CASSDFQGGIQYF.

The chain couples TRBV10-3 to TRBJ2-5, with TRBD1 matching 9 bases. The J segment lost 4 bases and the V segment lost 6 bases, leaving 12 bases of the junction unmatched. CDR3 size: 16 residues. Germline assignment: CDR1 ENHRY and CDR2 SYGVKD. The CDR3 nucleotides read TGTGCCATCAGGGGGGGACAGGGAAGCCGTCTAGAGACCCAGTACTTC. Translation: CAIRGGQGSRLETQYF.

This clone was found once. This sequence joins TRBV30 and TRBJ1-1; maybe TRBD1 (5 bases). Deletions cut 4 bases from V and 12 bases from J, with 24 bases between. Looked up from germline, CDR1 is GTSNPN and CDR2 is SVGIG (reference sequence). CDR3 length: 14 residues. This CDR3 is CAWKGASWDDKSFF. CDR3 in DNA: TGTGCCTGGAAAGGGGCCTCCTGGGACGACAAATCTTTCTTT.

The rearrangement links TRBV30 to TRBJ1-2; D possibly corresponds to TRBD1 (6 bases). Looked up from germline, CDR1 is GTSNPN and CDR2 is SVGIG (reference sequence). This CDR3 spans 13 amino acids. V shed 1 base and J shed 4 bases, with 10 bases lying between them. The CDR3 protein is CAWSGTGPYGYTF. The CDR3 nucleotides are TGTGCCTGGAGTGGAACAGGGCCCTATGGCTACACCTTC.

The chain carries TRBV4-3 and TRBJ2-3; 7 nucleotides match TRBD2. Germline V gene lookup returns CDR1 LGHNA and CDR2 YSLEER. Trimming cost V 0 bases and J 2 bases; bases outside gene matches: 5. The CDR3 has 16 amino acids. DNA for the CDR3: TGCGCCAGCAGCCAAGAGACGGGGGGATACACAGATACGCAGTATTTT. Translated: CASSQETGGYTDTQYF.

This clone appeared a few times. The DNA for the CDR3 is TGTGCCAGCAGCCCCGCGGGGGGAAGCTCCTACAATGAGCAGTTCTTC. It encodes CASSPAGGSSYNEQFF. The rearrangement links TRBV7-2 to TRBJ2-1; 8 nucleotides agree with TRBD2. This CDR3 has 16 amino acids. V trimming: 5 bases; J trimming: 0 bases; junction bases outside the gene matches: 6. CDR1 SGHTA and CDR2 FQGNSA come from the germline V gene.